The 7 T cell receptor beta chains below all came from one sample that was sequenced in a study of blood T cell repertoires in COVID-19. Using immunoSEQ multiplex PCR, the repertoire was profiled, and TCRdb retains in-frame clones only, with some absent. The sample carries roughly 120,000 clones, roughly four fifths recorded once. Sequencing input: peripheral blood. These receptors were obtained from a woman between 55 and 75 years old with acute or convalescent COVID-19.

In its sample, this clone was seen a few times. This CDR3 is CASSQAGINQPQHF. In DNA, the CDR3 is TGTGCCAGTAGTCAGGCAGGGATCAATCAGCCCCAGCATTTT. The chain is built from TRBV19 and TRBJ1-5; D is possibly TRBD1 (5 bases). CDR1 LNHDA and CDR2 SQIVND come from the germline V gene (reference sequence). This CDR3 has 14 amino acids. The V gene lost 5 bases and the J gene lost 3 bases, with 11 bases spanning the gap. The whole variable domain, filled in from reference TRBV19 and TRBJ1-5, reads DGGITQSPKYLFRKEGQNVTLSCEQNLNHDAMYWYRQDPGQGLRLIYYSQIVNDFQKGDIAEGYSVSREKKESFPLTVTSAQKNPTAFYLCASSQAGINQPQHFGDGTRLSIL.

V and J are TRBV27 and TRBJ1-3; 8 bases match TRBD1. The CDR3 is made up of 15 amino acids. With 6 bases clipped from V and 2 bases from J, the junction kept 6 bases outside the gene matches. Germline lookup yields CDR1 MNHEY and CDR2 SMNVEV (reference sequence). CDR3 DNA sequence: TGTGCCAGCAGCTGGACAGGGACCGCTGGAAACACCATATATTTT. This codes for CASSWTGTAGNTIYF.

The rearrangement links TRBV10-3 to TRBJ1-4; weak D call: TRBD1 (6 bases). The CDR3 contains 14 residues. Germline V lookup: CDR1 ENHRY, CDR2 SYGVKD. V gave up 0 bases and J gave up 4 bases, with 6 bases separating them. For the CDR3, the DNA is TGTGCCATCAGTGAGTCAGGGGGTAATGAAAAACTGTTTTTT. Translated: CAISESGGNEKLFF.

In its sample, this clone was seen once. The chain uses TRBV7-3 and TRBJ1-6, with D perhaps TRBD1 (5 bases). The CDR3 runs to 15 residues. V dropped 4 bases and J dropped 4 bases, with 11 bases sitting between them. Germline assignment: CDR1 SGHTA and CDR2 FQGTGA. CDR3 in DNA: TGTGCCAGCAGCTATACGACAGTTTATAATTCACCCCTCCACTTT. Translated: CASSYTTVYNSPLHF.

V gene TRBV3-1 (or the pseudogene TRBV3-2) combines with J gene TRBJ2-1; TRBD2 agrees at 7 bases. Trimming cost V 4 bases and J 2 bases; bases outside gene matches: 11. This CDR3 is built from 17 residues. Germline V gene data show CDR1 as LGHDT and CDR2 as YNNKEL (reference sequence). The chain's CDR3 is CASSRVGGAGPYNEQFF. CDR3 nucleotide sequence: TGTGCCAGCAGCCGAGTGGGAGGAGCGGGGCCCTACAATGAGCAGTTCTTC.

The V call is TRBV19, the J call TRBJ2-3; D uncertain. V dropped 5 bases and J dropped 1 base, with 7 bases sitting between them. This CDR3 has 13 residues. Germline V gene data show CDR1 as LNHDA and CDR2 as SQIVND (reference sequence). The DNA of the CDR3 is TGTGCCAGTAGTGCAGAGGGCACAGATACGCAGTATTTT. Protein: CASSAEGTDTQYF.

The rearrangement joins TRBV5-5 to TRBJ2-1; the match to TRBD1 covers 9 bases. This CDR3 contains 14 residues. Looked up from germline, CDR1 is SGHKS and CDR2 is YYEKEE (reference sequence). V was clipped by 7 bases and J by 6 bases; unmatched bases: 8. CDR3 amino acids: CASLATGGSNEQFF. The CDR3 DNA is TGTGCCAGCCTAGCGACAGGGGGAAGCAATGAGCAGTTCTTC.